This T cell receptor (beta chain) was found in a study of blood T cell repertoires in COVID-19. In the study overall: The origin of the acute and convalescent COVID-19 samples was the United States, Italy and Spain. Sample material is recorded as cDNA or gDNA derived from T cells, B-cell-depleted T cells, or PBMCs.

The CDR3 has 13 amino acids. The germline V gene encodes CDR1 SGHRS and CDR2 YFSETQ. J gave up 5 bases and V 8 bases, and 3 bases lay outside the gene matches. In the original workflow: Amplifying reference gene primers gave estimates of nucleated cell counts. Only in-frame clones appear in the TCRdb table, and some are missing; sequencing was by immunoSEQ multiplex PCR. Clone size and the V and J calls come from that table; the DNA yielded D and trimming. The sample contains almost 70,000 clones, 65% to 85% of which appear only once. This clone was seen a few times. Sequencing input: peripheral blood. This sequence originates from a man aged 55 to 69 with acute or convalescent COVID-19. The rearrangement links TRBV5-1 to TRBJ2-3; 12 nucleotides line up with TRBD2. The CDR3 loop reads CASGTSGQDTQYF. DNA for the CDR3: TGCGCCAGTGGGACTAGCGGGCAAGATACGCAGTATTTT.